A selection of T cell receptor beta chains follows, all from one sample in a study of human T cells and chemical hapten exposure. In TCRdb, the RACE reads were re-called with MiXCR into one record per CDR3 protein. The sample contains fewer than 350,000 distinct CDR3 sequences, 7.5% to 8% of which appear only once. The sample in question was whole blood, obtained in connection with sensitization to the hapten diphenylcyclopropenone (DPC). The receptors were gathered from a man between 18 and 35 years old with alopecia areata. Some clones in this sample may be carry-over from other donors' samples. The CDR3 runs from the conserved cysteine through the conserved F or W. The D gene is left open where the match is weak.

.	TRBV6-4	CASSDEQGTFF
.	TRBV24-1	CATRGTDQPQHF
TRBD1	TRBV28	CASSQHRGPAYEQYF
.	TRBV29-1	CSVGIAFF
.	TRBV3-1	CASSQEAANQPQHF
.	TRBV4-3	CASSQDSASGYTF
.	TRBV14	CASSQRRDGFGEQFF
.	TRBV10-3	CAISDTPGGTNEKLFF
.	TRBV5-6	CASSPSFPGPTDTQYF
.	TRBV7-2	CASSSRFSNYGYTF
.	TRBV5-1	CASSVLQGNTEAFF
.	TRBV4-1	CASSQPLTGSSEAFF
.	TRBV7-2	CASTSKGPYEQYF
.	TRBV6-2/TRBV6-3	CASTRFNQPQHF
.	TRBV3-1	CASSLFSGRMGEAFF
TRBD1	TRBV5-1	CASSFDRGAEAFF
.	TRBV7-9	CASSSHRTEAFF
.	TRBV5-5	CASSYPITQETQYF
.	TRBV29-1	CSVDNGVSEAFF
.	TRBV9	CASSQGRIKTGELFF
TRBD1	TRBV28	CATKDRFSEQYF
.	TRBV5-6	CASSRGGLSSYNSPLHF
.	TRBV24-1	CATSDPQTGGLETQYF
TRBD1	TRBV6-5	CASSRQGRTGTQYF
TRBD1	TRBV6-6	CASSYGQGGQPQHF
TRBD1	TRBV7-8	CASSTGQGTDTQYF
TRBD2	TRBV6-6	CASSQAGLAGGSGETQYF
TRBD2	TRBV5-1	CASSPGLAAQETQYF
.	TRBV29-1	CSVETGDEKLFF
.	TRBV5-1	CASRTRTGTDTQYF
.	TRBV4-2	CASSQDGSPRGHYGYTF
.	TRBV11-2	CASSLDLRVDMNTEAFF
.	TRBV20-1	CSARDLGSRPAGELFF
.	TRBV10-3	CATRPGANVLTF
.	TRBV6-1	CASSDSGRTSTDTQYF
.	TRBV12-3/TRBV12-4	CASSRPSSSQHF
.	TRBV7-9	CASSTGGSGEQFF
.	TRBV7-2	CASSLNLLANSPLHF
.	TRBV6-2/TRBV6-3	CASSYGRRNPYVEQYF
.	TRBV29-1	CSSGESEMNTEAFF
TRBD2	TRBV11-2	CASSLASGGVPTQYF
.	TRBV5-1	CASSQTGVYGYTF
.	TRBV6-5	CASSYRALVNGNYGYTF
.	TRBV7-3	CASSLTTSTQFF
.	TRBV11-2	CASSLGTGQILFF
.	TRBV7-9	CASSLRTEGIASYNEQFF
.	TRBV6-5	CASTTIDRIYGYTF
.	TRBV4-1	CASGPGTANSYEQYF
TRBD1	TRBV10-3	CAISVGTGERNEQFF
.	TRBV6-2/TRBV6-3	CASRPHQAGTDTQYF
.	TRBV5-1	CASSVGPGAEAFF
.	TRBV6-5	CASSYSLVLDTGELFF
.	TRBV7-3	CASSLNAGSHYGYTF